This TCR beta chain was identified during a study of cytomegalovirus exposure and HLA in healthy donors. The CDR3 spans 14 residues. Trimming took off 5 bases at V and 0 bases at J, with 11 bases between the two ends. Germline CDR1 and CDR2: SGHRS and YFSETQ. PCR primers comprised 60 Vbeta and 13 Jbeta primers. The data were produced by immunoSEQ multiplex PCR, yet TCRdb's version contains in-frame clones alone and is incomplete. Among about 170,000 clones, 82% were seen once, and the ten largest hold about 0.98%. The TCR was taken from a girl aged 2-15 years in good health and CMV-seropositive. This sequence joins TRBV5-1 and TRBJ2-5; no reliable D call. Sequencing was carried out using PBMCs. The CDR3 coding sequence is TGCGCCAGCAGTCCTATGGAGTACCAAGAGACCCAGTACTTC. This codes for CASSPMEYQETQYF.